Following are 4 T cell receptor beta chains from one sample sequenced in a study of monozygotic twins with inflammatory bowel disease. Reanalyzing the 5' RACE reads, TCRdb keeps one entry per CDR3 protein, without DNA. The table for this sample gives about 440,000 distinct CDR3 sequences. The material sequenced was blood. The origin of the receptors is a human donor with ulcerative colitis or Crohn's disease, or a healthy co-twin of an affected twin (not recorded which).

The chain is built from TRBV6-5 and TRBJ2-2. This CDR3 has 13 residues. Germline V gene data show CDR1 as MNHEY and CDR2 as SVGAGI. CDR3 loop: CASSYVLTGELFF.

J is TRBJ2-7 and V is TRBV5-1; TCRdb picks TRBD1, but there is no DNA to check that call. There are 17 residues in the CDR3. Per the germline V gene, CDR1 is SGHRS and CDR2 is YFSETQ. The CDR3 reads CASSTSGTGYRSYEQYF.

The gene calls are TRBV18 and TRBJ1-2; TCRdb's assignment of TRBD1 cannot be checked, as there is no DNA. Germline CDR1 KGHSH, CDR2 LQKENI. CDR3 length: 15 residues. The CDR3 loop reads CASSPPGQGDYGYTF.

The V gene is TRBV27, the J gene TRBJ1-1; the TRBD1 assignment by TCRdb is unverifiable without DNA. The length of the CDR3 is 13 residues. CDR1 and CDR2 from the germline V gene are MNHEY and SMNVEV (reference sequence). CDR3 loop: CASRDGWGTEAFF.